Below, 13 T cell receptor beta chains from the same sample are listed, as sequenced in a study of T-cell reconstitution after alpha-beta-depleted transplantation in children. Using unique molecular identifiers, the investigators prepared the TCRbeta library. From the PCR reads, TCRdb called clonotypes with MiXCR, one entry per CDR3 protein. Among approximately 400,000 distinct CDR3 sequences, around 15% were seen once, and the ten largest hold approximately 28%. The sequencing here drew on PBMCs, mostly from graft donor cells, taken 360 days after TCRalphabeta/CD19-depleted stem cell transplant. Every receptor here comes from a boy less than two years old who had a stem cell transplant for Wiskott-Aldrich syndrome, so the T cells may come from the graft donor.

The chain is built from TRBV11-1 and TRBJ2-7, with D possibly being TRBD1 or TRBD2 (5 bases each). V was trimmed by 5 bases and J by 3 bases, leaving 26 bases between them. The germline V gene has CDR1 SGHAT and CDR2 FQDESV (reference sequence). The CDR3 has 18 amino acids. The CDR3 DNA reads as TGTGCCAGCAGCCTCATAGGGGACCCCAGGCAGTTCAACTACGAGCAGTACTTC. Encoded protein: CASSLIGDPRQFNYEQYF. The full variable domain, completed using reference TRBV11-1 and TRBJ2-7, is EAEVAQSPRYKITEKSQAVAFWCDPISGHATLYWYRQILGQGPELLVQFQDESVVDDSQLPKDRFSAERLKGVDSTLKIQPAELGDSAMYLCASSLIGDPRQFNYEQYFGPGTRLTVT.

This clonotype was seen a handful of times. The chain recombines TRBV7-2 with TRBJ2-2, with D perhaps matching TRBD1 or TRBD2 (6 bases each). Germline CDR1 SGHTA, CDR2 FQGNSA. The CDR3 has 15 residues. The V gene lost 4 bases and the J gene lost 3 bases, with 12 bases spanning the gap. The CDR3 DNA follows: TGTGCCAGCAGCTCGGGGGCGGGATACACCGGGGAGCTGTTTTTT. This encodes CASSSGAGYTGELFF.

V is TRBV11-1 and J is TRBJ2-7; 7 nucleotides match TRBD1. Per germline, CDR1 SGHAT and CDR2 FQDESV (reference sequence). The CDR3 totals 16 residues. V was clipped by 3 bases and J by 2 bases; unmatched bases: 10. The CDR3 DNA reads as TGTGCCAGCAGCTTCCCCACGGGACAGACCCCCTACGAGCAGTACTTC. Translating gives CASSFPTGQTPYEQYF.

This rearrangement joins TRBV12-3 or TRBV12-4 to TRBJ2-1, with 12 bases aligning to TRBD2. V was clipped by 7 bases and J by 4 bases; unmatched bases: 11. The CDR3 consists of 17 residues. The CDR3 protein is CASTPLAGGPGYNEQFF. For the CDR3, the DNA is TGTGCCAGCACCCCTCTAGCGGGAGGGCCGGGGTACAATGAGCAGTTCTTC.

This clonotype was counted only a few times. The chain is built from TRBV4-1 and TRBJ2-7, with 8 bases fitting TRBD1. CDR3 length equals 14 residues. The germline V gene has CDR1 MGHRA and CDR2 YSYEKL. Trimming removed 3 bases from V and 3 bases from J; junction bases left unmatched: 4. This CDR3 is CASSQPGQDYEQYF. CDR3 DNA: TGCGCCAGCAGCCAGCCGGGACAGGACTACGAGCAGTACTTC.

CDR3 region: CAWSGLYRNYGYTF. As DNA, the CDR3 is TGTGCCTGGAGCGGTTTATACAGGAACTATGGCTACACCTTC. The gene calls are TRBV30 and TRBJ1-2, with a possible D match to TRBD1 (5 bases). The germline V gene encodes CDR1 GTSNPN and CDR2 SVGIG (reference sequence). Trimming took off 3 bases at V and 2 bases at J, with 13 bases between the two ends. The CDR3 is 14 residues long.

Notes on this clonotype: The junction departs from the called germline gene at one end, perhaps through a read error. This chain links TRBV5-1 with TRBJ2-1; D may be TRBD2 (5 bases). The CDR3 totals 14 residues. Looked up from germline, CDR1 is SGHRS and CDR2 is YFSETQ. The CDR3 DNA is TGCGCCAGCACCTCCTTTAGCGAAACCAATCAGCAGTTCTTC. It translates to CASTSFSETNQQFF. Full variable domain (rest looked up from reference TRBV5-1 and TRBJ2-1): KAGVTQTPRYLIKTRGQQVTLSCSPISGHRSVSWYQQTPGQGLQFLFEYFSETQRNKGNFPGRFSGRQFSNSRSEMNVSTLELGDSALYLCASTSFSETNQQFFGPGTRLTVL.

This clonotype came up a few times. The chain uses TRBV12-3 or TRBV12-4 and TRBJ2-1, with TRBD2 identical over 10 bases. V gave up 6 bases and J gave up 6 bases; unmatched junction bases: 5. This CDR3 comprises 14 residues. The CDR3 coding sequence is TGTGCCAGCAGAGCCGGGACTAGCGTCAATGAGCAGTTCTTC. It specifies CASRAGTSVNEQFF.

V gene TRBV11-2 combines with J gene TRBJ2-2; 7 bases map to TRBD1. Germline V lookup: CDR1 SGHAT, CDR2 FQNNGV. V shed 4 bases and J 0 bases; nucleotides not matched to a gene: 11. The CDR3 runs to 18 residues. Written as DNA, the CDR3 is TGTGCCAGCAGCTCGACAGGGTCACTACTATCGAACACCGGGGAGCTGTTTTTT. It yields the protein CASSSTGSLLSNTGELFF.

This clonotype has a handful of counts. This chain links TRBV29-1 with TRBJ2-1; D might be TRBD2 (6 bases). Trimming took 5 bases from V and 9 from J, leaving 20 bases between them. This CDR3 has 14 residues. Germline V gene lookup returns CDR1 SQVTM and CDR2 ANQGSEA. In DNA form, the CDR3 reads TGCAGCGTTACCCTATCTGGAGGGCCGCGTGAGCAGTTCTTC. It is translated as CSVTLSGGPREQFF.

This clonotype showed up just a few times. J is TRBJ2-3 and V is TRBV12-3 or TRBV12-4; 11 nucleotides line up with TRBD2. This CDR3 region has 15 residues. The J segment lost 4 bases and the V segment lost 5 bases, leaving 5 bases of the junction unmatched. This CDR3 is CASSPTSGEADTQYF. The CDR3 coding sequence is TGTGCCAGCAGTCCGACTAGCGGGGAGGCAGATACGCAGTATTTT.

At least ten counts were recorded for this clonotype. The chain has TRBV5-1 and TRBJ2-3; D uncertain. The germline gives CDR1 SGHRS, CDR2 YFSETQ. CDR3 length: 14 amino acids. Trimming shortened V by 0 bases and J by 2 bases, and 7 bases separated the two germline ends. This chain's CDR3 is CASSLDATTDTQYF. As DNA, the CDR3 is TGCGCCAGCAGCTTGGACGCAACCACAGATACGCAGTATTTT.

The J gene is TRBJ2-5, the V gene TRBV12-3 or TRBV12-4; 7 positions match TRBD1. The CDR3 runs 15 residues. The V and J ends lost 3 bases and 0 bases, in that order; junction bases with no gene match: 4. The CDR3 DNA reads as TGTGCCAGCAGTTTGGGGGACAGAGACCAAGAGACCCAGTACTTC. It codes for CASSLGDRDQETQYF.